This T cell receptor beta chain originates from a study of blood T cells in healthy people across ages. General study findings and limits: Naive CD4+ cell counts and diversity both ran higher in long-lived than in aged donors. While age rose, TCR beta diversity per million T cells dropped in a roughly linear way.

A second PCR, run for roughly 7 to 12 cycles, used a sample-barcoded 5' primer plus a J-beta primer mix. Using its own MiXCR run on the 5' RACE reads, TCRdb lists one record per CDR3 protein. Of some 890,000 distinct CDR3 sequences in the sample, about 28% were seen once. Details on this clonotype: Its target is not known.

Healthy Caucasians from Russia aged about 6 to 90 served as donors. Extraction of total RNA produced a minimum of 5 micrograms from each sample. The data also belong to a second study, concerning T cells of mothers and their children.

Sequenced: blood. The clonotype originates from a middle-aged woman in good health.

Written as DNA, the CDR3 is TGTGCCAGCAGTACCCACAGGGCCCCTGAAGCTTTCTTT. Protein: CASSTHRAPEAFF. V gene TRBV12-3 or TRBV12-4 combines with J gene TRBJ1-1; perhaps TRBD1 as D (6 bases). The CDR3 has 13 residues. V lost 5 bases, J lost 6 bases, and 13 bases lay in between.